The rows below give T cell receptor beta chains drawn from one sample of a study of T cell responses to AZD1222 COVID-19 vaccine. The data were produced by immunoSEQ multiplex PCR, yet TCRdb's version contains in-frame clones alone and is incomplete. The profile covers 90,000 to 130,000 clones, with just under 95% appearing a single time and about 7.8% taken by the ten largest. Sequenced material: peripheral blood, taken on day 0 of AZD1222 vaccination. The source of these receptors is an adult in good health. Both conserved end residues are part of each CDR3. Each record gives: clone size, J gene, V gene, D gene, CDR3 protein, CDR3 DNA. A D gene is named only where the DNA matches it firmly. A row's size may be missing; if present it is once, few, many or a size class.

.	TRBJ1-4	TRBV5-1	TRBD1	CASGQGGSATNEKLFF	TGCGCCAGCGGACAGGGGGGATCTGCGACTAATGAAAAACTGTTTTTT
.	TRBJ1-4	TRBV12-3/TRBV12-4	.	CASSLGTSEKLFF	TGTGCCAGCAGTCTCGGGACTTCTGAAAAACTGTTTTTT
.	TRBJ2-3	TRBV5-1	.	CASSPSGRQAADTQYF	TGCGCCAGCAGCCCATCCGGTCGACAGGCGGCAGATACGCAGTATTTT
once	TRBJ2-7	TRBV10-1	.	CASSESNRAYEQYF	TGCGCCAGCAGTGAGTCTAACAGGGCCTACGAGCAGTACTTC
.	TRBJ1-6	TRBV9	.	CASSARDGAGSPLHF	TGTGCCAGCAGCGCTCGGGACGGGGCGGGTTCACCCCTCCACTTT
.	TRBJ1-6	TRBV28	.	CASSSRGAHYNSPLHF	TGTGCCAGCAGCTCCCGGGGGGCACACTATAATTCACCCCTCCACTTT
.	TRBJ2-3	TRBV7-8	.	CASSYKLGAYTDTQYF	TGTGCCAGCAGCTATAAGCTGGGGGCCTACACAGATACGCAGTATTTT
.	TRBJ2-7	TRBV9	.	CASSVDTGISYEQYF	TGTGCCAGCAGCGTAGATACAGGGATCTCCTACGAGCAGTACTTC
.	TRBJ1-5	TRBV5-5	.	CASSRDPPEGNQPQHF	TGTGCCAGCAGCCGGGACCCTCCTGAAGGAAATCAGCCCCAGCATTTT
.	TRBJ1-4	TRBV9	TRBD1	CASSDARDRGREKLFF	TGTGCCAGCAGCGACGCCAGGGACAGGGGAAGGGAAAAACTGTTTTTT
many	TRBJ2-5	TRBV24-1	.	CATSDGGLETQYF	TGTGCCACCAGTGATGGGGGGCTGGAGACCCAGTACTTC